This passage covers 19 T cell receptor beta chains from one sample sequenced in a study of shared clonotypes between healthy human individuals. Here immunoSEQ multiplex PCR was the method, and the copy in TCRdb shows in-frame clones only, minus some. The sample lists hundreds of thousands of clones, roughly four fifths occurring once. Sequenced sample: PBMCs. The receptor source for this set is a woman between 40 and 50 years old in good health. Some clones in this sample may be carry-over from other donors' samples.

Concerning this clone itself: Other DNA sequences in the sample encode the same CDR3. The rearrangement links TRBV7-3 to TRBJ2-3; no reliable D call. This CDR3 has 15 amino acids. V was trimmed by 2 bases and J by 0 bases, leaving 9 bases between them. Germline V gene lookup returns CDR1 SGHTA and CDR2 FQGTGA. The CDR3, as DNA: TGTGCCAGCAGCTTAGGGGTGACTAGCACAGATACGCAGTATTTT. This encodes CASSLGVTSTDTQYF.

In the case of this clone: This likely traces to a read error, being one base from a far larger clone. The chain uses TRBV7-2 and TRBJ1-2; D is ambiguous. Germline lookup yields CDR1 SGHTA and CDR2 FQGNSA. The CDR3 consists of 12 residues. CDR3 in amino acids: CASSLSGYGCTF. CDR3 DNA: TGTGCCAGCAGCTTATCCGGCTATGGCTGCACCTTC. The variable domain in full, with the rest retrieved from reference TRBV7-2 and TRBJ1-2, is GAGVSQSPSNKVTEKGKDVELRCDPISGHTALYWYRQSLGQGLEFLIYFQGNSAPDKSGLPSDRFSAERTGGSVSTLTIQRTQQEDSAVYLCASSLSGYGCTFGSGTRLTVV.

This clone was detected only a few times. This chain links TRBV11-3 with TRBJ2-1, with 7 bases identical to TRBD1. The germline gives CDR1 SGHNT, CDR2 YENEEA. The CDR3 runs 15 residues. The J segment lost 2 bases and the V segment lost 1 base, leaving 2 bases of the junction unmatched. The CDR3, as DNA: TGTGCCAGCAGCTTAGGACAGGGACCCTACAATGAGCAGTTCTTC. Translation: CASSLGQGPYNEQFF.

This chain connects TRBV29-1 to TRBJ1-4, with 7 nucleotides matching TRBD1. Germline V gene lookup returns CDR1 SQVTM and CDR2 ANQGSEA. V was pared by 6 bases and J by 0 bases, with 4 bases of the junction left unmatched. The length of the CDR3 is 14 residues. The CDR3 loop is CSVADRATNEKLFF. Written as DNA, the CDR3 is TGCAGCGTAGCTGACAGGGCAACTAATGAAAAACTGTTTTTT.

The rearrangement joins TRBV28 to TRBJ2-5, with 14 bases lining up with TRBD2. This CDR3 is 16 amino acids long. The ends lost 5 bases at V and 5 bases at J; junction bases unmatched: 7. Germline V CDR1 and CDR2: MDHEN, SYDVKM. The CDR3 bases are TGTGCCAGCAGTCAAGGGACTAGCGGGGGTCTGGAGACCCAGTACTTC. Protein sequence: CASSQGTSGGLETQYF.

This chain links TRBV11-2 with TRBJ2-3; tentatively, D is TRBD1 (6 bases). Between the trimmed V and J ends, which lost 5 bases and 2 bases, there was a span of 14 bases. Looked up from germline, CDR1 is SGHAT and CDR2 is FQNNGV. This CDR3 is built from 15 residues. The CDR3 reads CASSPGQFITDTQYF. DNA for the CDR3: TGTGCCAGCAGCCCAGGACAGTTTATCACAGATACGCAGTATTTT.

The chain employs TRBV19 and TRBJ2-7; a possible D gene is TRBD2 (5 bases). The CDR3 has 14 amino acids. The germline V gene has CDR1 LNHDA and CDR2 SQIVND (reference sequence). Trimming stripped 9 bases from V and 0 bases from J, with 15 bases between. CDR3 protein: CASSSRRGSYEQYF. In DNA, the CDR3 is TGTGCCAGCTCTAGCCGAAGAGGCTCCTACGAGCAGTACTTC.

This chain connects TRBV28 to TRBJ1-2; maybe TRBD1 (6 bases). Germline CDR1 MDHEN, CDR2 SYDVKM. CDR3 length: 17 residues. V lost 6 bases and J lost 6, with 26 bases in between. The CDR3 loop is CASRLWTAGKGGDGYTF. The CDR3 DNA reads as TGTGCCAGCAGACTCTGGACAGCCGGAAAGGGGGGGGATGGCTACACCTTC.

This clone was found once. This sequence joins TRBV6-5 and TRBJ2-2, with D possibly being TRBD2 (6 bases). Germline V gene lookup returns CDR1 MNHEY and CDR2 SVGAGI. The CDR3 is made up of 15 amino acids. V lost 6 bases to trimming and J lost 2 bases, with 13 bases between them. The DNA of the CDR3 is TGTGCCAGCAGCGGCGGGACTTTAAACACCGGGGAGCTGTTTTTT. Amino acids: CASSGGTLNTGELFF.

The V and J genes are TRBV9 and TRBJ1-2; D not resolved. This CDR3 has 15 amino acids. V lost 0 bases, J lost 4 bases, and 13 bases lay in between. CDR1 SGDLS and CDR2 YYNGEE come from the germline V gene. CDR3 amino acids: CASSVEGGKSYGYTF. In DNA, the CDR3 is TGTGCCAGCAGCGTAGAAGGAGGGAAGTCCTATGGCTACACCTTC.

The rearrangement joins TRBV4-1 to TRBJ2-3; D remains unclear. Trimming cost V 5 bases and J 6 bases, with 9 bases left between them. The length of the CDR3 is 12 residues. The germline gives CDR1 MGHRA, CDR2 YSYEKL. The CDR3, as DNA: TGCGCCAGCAGCAAGCAGTTGGATACGCAGTATTTT. Translating it yields CASSKQLDTQYF.

J is TRBJ1-2 and V is TRBV30; weak D call: TRBD1 (6 bases). From germline, CDR1 is GTSNPN and CDR2 SVGIG (reference sequence). V lost 2 bases and J 4 bases, leaving 17 bases between the germline ends. The CDR3 runs to 15 residues. In DNA form, the CDR3 reads TGTGCCTGGAGTCCCCTACAGGGATTCGGCTATGGCTACACCTTC. The encoded protein is CAWSPLQGFGYGYTF.

The genes are TRBV7-3 and TRBJ2-5; a weak D match, TRBD2 (6 bases). V was trimmed by 5 bases and J by 9 bases, leaving 19 bases between them. Germline CDR1 and CDR2: SGHTA and FQGTGA. This CDR3 region has 14 residues. The DNA for the CDR3 is TGTGCCAGCAGCCCGGGGGACGCTTTGGGGGCCCAGTACTTC. It yields the protein CASSPGDALGAQYF.

This CDR3 is CASSLANRGSGTDTQYF. The CDR3 DNA follows: TGTGCCAGCAGCTTAGCGAACCGGGGGAGCGGCACAGATACGCAGTATTTT. The chain carries TRBV7-6 and TRBJ2-3; a weak D match, TRBD2 (6 bases). This CDR3 has 17 amino acids. The germline V gene encodes CDR1 SGHVS and CDR2 FNYEAQ. With 0 bases removed from V and 1 base from J, the gap between germline ends came to 14 bases.

The chain combines TRBV5-1 with TRBJ1-1; TRBD1 matches 8 bases. The J segment lost 3 bases and the V segment lost 3 bases, leaving 7 bases of the junction unmatched. CDR3 length: 15 residues. CDR1 and CDR2 (germline): SGHRS, YFSETQ. The CDR3 loop is CASSSGQGGYTEAFF. CDR3 bases: TGCGCCAGCAGCTCCGGACAGGGTGGGTACACTGAAGCTTTCTTT.

The chain employs TRBV6-6 and TRBJ2-1; D might be TRBD2 (5 bases). Trimming left V 7 bases short and J 4 bases short, with 17 bases between. This CDR3 is built from 15 residues. CDR1 and CDR2 (germline): MNHNY, SVGAGI (reference sequence). CDR3 sequence reads: CASTASPRFYNEQFF. The CDR3 DNA sequence: TGTGCCAGCACTGCTAGCCCGAGATTTTACAATGAGCAGTTCTTC.

The V and J genes are TRBV6-1 and TRBJ2-1, with D unclear. The ends were cut back, 4 bases at V and 3 bases at J, with 4 bases in the middle. The germline gives CDR1 MNHNS, CDR2 SASEGT. CDR3 length equals 12 residues. The CDR3 DNA sequence: TGTGCCAGCAGTGGGGGCTACAATGAGCAGTTCTTC. This codes for CASSGGYNEQFF.

The V and J genes are TRBV6-6 and TRBJ1-1; possible D gene TRBD1, 5 bases. V was cut by 6 bases and J by 2 bases, with 10 bases left in between. Germline V CDR1 and CDR2: MNHNY, SVGAGI (reference sequence). The length of the CDR3 is 13 residues. The CDR3 is CASRTDSNTEAFF. The CDR3 DNA follows: TGTGCCAGCAGGACAGATTCCAACACTGAAGCTTTCTTT.

The chain has TRBV7-8 and TRBJ2-5; D gene uncertain. V gave up 1 base and J gave up 7 bases, with 13 bases separating them. This CDR3 is built from 14 residues. CDR1 and CDR2 from the germline V gene are SGHVS and FQNEAQ. The CDR3 DNA follows: TGTGCCAGCAGCTTAGACCCAAGGGCGTGGACCCAGTACTTC. Protein: CASSLDPRAWTQYF.